This T cell receptor (beta chain) was sequenced during a study of T cells in Graves' hyperthyroidism and ophthalmopathy. The study's findings and limits: Also found in blood were most expanded thyroid clonotypes above 0.001.

V was shortened by 8 bases and J by 8 bases, with 21 bases between the two germline ends. CDR3 length equals 14 residues. Germline CDR1 reads SEHNR; CDR2 reads FQNEAQ (reference sequence). The diagnostic basis comprised clinical symptoms, serum thyroxine and TRAb, thyroid ultrasound and orbital computed tomography. This clonotype occurred many times. The antigen is not known. RNA transcripts served as the template for amplifying TCR beta CDR3 regions. The HTBI primer set drove a first-round RT-PCR of the TCR CDR3. TCRdb re-called the multiplex PCR reads with MiXCR, one entry per CDR3 protein. The sample lists more than 300,000 distinct CDR3 sequences, approximately 13% occurring once.

Sequenced input: blood. V usage is TRBV7-9 and J usage is TRBJ1-2; TRBD1 is a possible D gene (6 bases). This receptor was taken from a woman in her thirties with Graves' hyperthyroidism. This CDR3 reads CASQPRVRGAGYTF. The CDR3 nucleotides read TGTGCCAGCCAGCCCCGCGTTAGGGGGGCAGGCTACACCTTC.